This entry concerns a single T cell receptor beta chain. V lost 4 bases and J 2 bases, leaving 6 bases between the germline ends. The germline V gene encodes CDR1 LNHDA and CDR2 SQIVND (reference sequence). The CDR3 sequence is 13 residues long. This specimen comes from a study of blood T cell repertoires in COVID-19. Clones were read by immunoSEQ multiplex PCR, and TCRdb kept only the in-frame ones, dropping some. The data hold 150,000 to 200,000 clones, with 70% to 90% observed a single time. This sequence was found in a woman between 18 and 30 years old who had recovered from COVID-19. Sequencing used PBMCs or T cells enriched from blood (not recorded which). V gene TRBV19 combines with J gene TRBJ1-3; the D is unclear. The CDR3, as DNA: TGTGCCAGTAGTAAGACTGCTGGAAACACCATATATTTT. Translation gives CASSKTAGNTIYF.